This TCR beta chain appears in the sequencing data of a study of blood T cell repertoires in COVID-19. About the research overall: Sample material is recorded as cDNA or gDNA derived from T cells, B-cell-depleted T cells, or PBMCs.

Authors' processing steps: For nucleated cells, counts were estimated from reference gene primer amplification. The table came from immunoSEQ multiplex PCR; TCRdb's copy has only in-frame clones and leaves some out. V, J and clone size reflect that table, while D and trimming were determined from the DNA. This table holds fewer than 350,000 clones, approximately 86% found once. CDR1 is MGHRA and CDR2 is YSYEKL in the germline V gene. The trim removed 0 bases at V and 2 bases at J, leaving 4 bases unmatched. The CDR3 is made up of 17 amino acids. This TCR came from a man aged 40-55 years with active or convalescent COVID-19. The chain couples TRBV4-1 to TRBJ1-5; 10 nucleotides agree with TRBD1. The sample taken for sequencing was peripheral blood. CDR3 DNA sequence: TGCGCCAGCAGCCAAGACCGGGACAGGGGACGCAATCAGCCCCAGCATTTT. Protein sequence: CASSQDRDRGRNQPQHF.